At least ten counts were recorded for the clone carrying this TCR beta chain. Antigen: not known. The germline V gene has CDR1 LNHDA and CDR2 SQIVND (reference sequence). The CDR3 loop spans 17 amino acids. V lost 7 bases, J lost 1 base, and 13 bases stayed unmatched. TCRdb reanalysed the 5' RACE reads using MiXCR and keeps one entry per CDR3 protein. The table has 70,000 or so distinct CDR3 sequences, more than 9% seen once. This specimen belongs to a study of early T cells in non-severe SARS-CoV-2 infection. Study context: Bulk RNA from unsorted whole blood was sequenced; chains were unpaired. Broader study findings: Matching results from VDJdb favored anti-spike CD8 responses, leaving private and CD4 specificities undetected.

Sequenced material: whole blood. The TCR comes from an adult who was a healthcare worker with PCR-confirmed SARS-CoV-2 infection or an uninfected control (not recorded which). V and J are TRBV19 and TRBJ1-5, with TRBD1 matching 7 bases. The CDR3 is CASTLQEGASSNQPQHF. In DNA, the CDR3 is TGTGCCAGTACCCTACAGGAGGGGGCTTCAAGCAATCAGCCCCAGCATTTT. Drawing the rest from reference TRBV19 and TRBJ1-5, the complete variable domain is DGGITQSPKYLFRKEGQNVTLSCEQNLNHDAMYWYRQDPGQGLRLIYYSQIVNDFQKGDIAEGYSVSREKKESFPLTVTSAQKNPTAFYLCASTLQEGASSNQPQHFGDGTRLSIL.